This T cell receptor beta chain was captured by sequencing in a study of blood T cell repertoires in COVID-19. TCRdb keeps only in-frame clones here, not all; method: immunoSEQ multiplex PCR. The profile covers about 200,000 clones, with 80% to 90% appearing a single time and roughly 2% taken by the ten largest. Between the trimmed V and J ends, which lost 7 bases and 0 bases, there was a span of 11 bases. CDR1 SGHTA and CDR2 FQGNSA come from the germline V gene. The length of the CDR3 is 14 residues. The source material was peripheral blood. V is TRBV7-2 and J is TRBJ2-3, with a tentative D call TRBD2 (5 bases). This clonotype originated in a woman aged 50 to 60 with acute or convalescent COVID-19. DNA of the CDR3: TGTGCCAGCATCAGGACTGTTAGCACAGATACGCAGTATTTT. Translating gives CASIRTVSTDTQYF.